A selection of T cell receptor beta chains follows, all from one sample in a study of blood T cell repertoires in COVID-19. Some clones are missing from TCRdb's copy, which holds only in-frame ones; the method was immunoSEQ multiplex PCR. The data contain approximately 90,000 clones, roughly 90% of them singletons. Sequencing was carried out using peripheral blood. The receptor source for this set is an elderly man with active or convalescent COVID-19. CDR3s include the opening cysteine and the closing phenylalanine or tryptophan. The order of the fields is clone size, J gene, V gene, D gene, CDR3 protein, CDR3 DNA. The D gene is left open where the match is weak. Part of the rows lack a size; the others show once, few, many or a class for expanded clones.

clone size: .; J gene: TRBJ2-1; V gene: TRBV28; D gene: TRBD2; CDR3 protein: CATRTSGNNEQFF; CDR3 DNA: TGTGCCACGAGGACTAGCGGGAACAATGAGCAGTTCTTC
clone size: .; J gene: TRBJ2-1; V gene: TRBV11-2; D gene: .; CDR3 protein: CASSLTAGQYNEQFF; CDR3 DNA: TGTGCCAGCAGCTTGACCGCGGGACAGTACAATGAGCAGTTCTTC
clone size: .; J gene: TRBJ1-2; V gene: TRBV2; D gene: .; CDR3 protein: CASSETEIYGYTF; CDR3 DNA: TGTGCCAGCAGTGAAACCGAGATCTATGGCTACACCTTC
clone size: .; J gene: TRBJ1-3; V gene: TRBV7-9; D gene: .; CDR3 protein: CASSDSSGNTIYF; CDR3 DNA: TGTGCCAGCAGTGATAGCTCTGGAAACACCATATATTTT
clone size: .; J gene: TRBJ1-3; V gene: TRBV23-1; D gene: .; CDR3 protein: CASSQWRQVRAYSGNTIYF; CDR3 DNA: TGCGCCAGCAGTCAATGGAGGCAGGTCCGGGCCTACTCTGGAAACACCATATATTTT
clone size: .; J gene: TRBJ2-1; V gene: TRBV28; D gene: TRBD2; CDR3 protein: CASSSGSHSNEQFF; CDR3 DNA: TGTGCCAGCAGTAGCGGGAGTCACTCCAATGAGCAGTTCTTC
clone size: .; J gene: TRBJ2-7; V gene: TRBV5-5; D gene: .; CDR3 protein: CASSLEAPRSSYEQYF; CDR3 DNA: TGTGCCAGCAGCTTGGAGGCCCCGCGGAGCTCCTACGAGCAGTACTTC
clone size: .; J gene: TRBJ1-6; V gene: TRBV12-3/TRBV12-4; D gene: .; CDR3 protein: CASSLQYSPLHF; CDR3 DNA: TGTGCCAGCAGTCTACAGTACTCACCCCTCCACTTT
clone size: .; J gene: TRBJ2-2; V gene: TRBV14; D gene: .; CDR3 protein: CASRLRRNTGELFF; CDR3 DNA: TGTGCCAGCAGGTTGCGGAGGAACACCGGGGAGCTGTTTTTT
clone size: once; J gene: TRBJ2-1; V gene: TRBV9; D gene: TRBD2; CDR3 protein: CASSAPFSGREGISYNEQFF; CDR3 DNA: TGTGCCAGCAGCGCCCCGTTTAGCGGGAGGGAGGGTATCTCCTACAATGAGCAGTTCTTC
clone size: .; J gene: TRBJ2-2; V gene: TRBV15; D gene: TRBD2; CDR3 protein: CATSRGSLSGGGELFF; CDR3 DNA: TGTGCCACCAGCAGAGGTTCACTAAGCGGGGGCGGGGAGCTGTTTTTT
clone size: .; J gene: TRBJ2-1; V gene: TRBV6-1; D gene: .; CDR3 protein: CASSEDLRDEQFF; CDR3 DNA: TGTGCCAGCAGTGAAGACCTGCGGGATGAGCAGTTCTTC
clone size: few; J gene: TRBJ1-1; V gene: TRBV7-2; D gene: TRBD1; CDR3 protein: CASSLRGLYGQGGEAFF; CDR3 DNA: TGTGCCAGCAGCTTAAGGGGGTTGTATGGACAGGGGGGCGAAGCTTTCTTT
clone size: .; J gene: TRBJ1-2; V gene: TRBV7-2; D gene: TRBD1; CDR3 protein: CASSFDRGANYGYTF; CDR3 DNA: TGTGCCAGCAGCTTTGACAGGGGAGCTAACTATGGCTACACCTTC
clone size: .; J gene: TRBJ2-1; V gene: TRBV27; D gene: TRBD2; CDR3 protein: CATPSGGSNEQFF; CDR3 DNA: TGTGCCACCCCCTCTGGCGGGAGTAATGAGCAGTTCTTC
clone size: .; J gene: TRBJ2-1; V gene: TRBV5-1; D gene: .; CDR3 protein: CASSLGLGGYNEQFF; CDR3 DNA: TGCGCCAGCAGCTTAGGGCTGGGGGGCTACAATGAGCAGTTCTTC
clone size: .; J gene: TRBJ2-3; V gene: TRBV18; D gene: .; CDR3 protein: CASSPYLTDTQYF; CDR3 DNA: TGTGCCAGCTCACCCTACTTAACAGATACGCAGTATTTT
clone size: .; J gene: TRBJ2-7; V gene: TRBV11-3; D gene: .; CDR3 protein: CASSLHQGSSYEQYF; CDR3 DNA: TGTGCCAGCAGCTTACACCAGGGATCCTCCTACGAGCAGTACTTC
clone size: .; J gene: TRBJ2-1; V gene: TRBV4-3; D gene: TRBD2; CDR3 protein: CASSQEALAGDQFF; CDR3 DNA: TGCGCCAGCAGCCAAGAGGCCCTAGCGGGAGACCAGTTCTTC
clone size: .; J gene: TRBJ1-1; V gene: TRBV18; D gene: .; CDR3 protein: CASSPPPGWTEAFF; CDR3 DNA: TGTGCCAGCTCACCACCCCCGGGTTGGACTGAAGCTTTCTTT
clone size: few; J gene: TRBJ2-5; V gene: TRBV4-2; D gene: TRBD2; CDR3 protein: CASSQPGLIKETQYF; CDR3 DNA: TGTGCCAGCAGCCAACCGGGACTAATAAAAGAGACCCAGTACTTC
clone size: .; J gene: TRBJ2-7; V gene: TRBV5-6; D gene: TRBD2; CDR3 protein: CASSWGLAGVYEQYF; CDR3 DNA: TGTGCCAGCAGCTGGGGACTAGCGGGAGTCTACGAGCAGTACTTC
clone size: .; J gene: TRBJ2-1; V gene: TRBV28; D gene: TRBD2; CDR3 protein: CASTPPLAGVYNEQFF; CDR3 DNA: TGTGCCAGCACCCCTCCCCTGGCGGGAGTCTACAATGAGCAGTTCTTC
clone size: .; J gene: TRBJ2-3; V gene: TRBV6-5; D gene: .; CDR3 protein: CASSLQGDTDTQYF; CDR3 DNA: TGTGCCAGCAGTTTACAGGGCGACACAGATACGCAGTATTTT
clone size: .; J gene: TRBJ2-1; V gene: TRBV6-5; D gene: .; CDR3 protein: CASSPGTPTYNEQFF; CDR3 DNA: TGTGCCAGCAGTCCCGGGACACCAACCTACAATGAGCAGTTCTTC
clone size: .; J gene: TRBJ2-1; V gene: TRBV29-1; D gene: .; CDR3 protein: CSVEGQESSYNEQFF; CDR3 DNA: TGCAGCGTTGAAGGACAGGAAAGCTCCTACAATGAGCAGTTCTTC
clone size: .; J gene: TRBJ1-1; V gene: TRBV7-8; D gene: TRBD1; CDR3 protein: CASSPGTGKAFF; CDR3 DNA: TGTGCCAGCAGCCCAGGGACAGGAAAGGCTTTCTTT
clone size: .; J gene: TRBJ2-3; V gene: TRBV28; D gene: TRBD2; CDR3 protein: CASSSGLAGYTDTQYF; CDR3 DNA: TGTGCCAGCAGTTCAGGACTAGCGGGGTACACAGATACGCAGTATTTT
clone size: .; J gene: TRBJ2-7; V gene: TRBV10-1; D gene: TRBD2; CDR3 protein: CASTAGLAGTYEQYF; CDR3 DNA: TGCGCCAGCACCGCGGGACTAGCGGGGACCTACGAGCAGTACTTC
clone size: .; J gene: TRBJ1-5; V gene: TRBV18; D gene: .; CDR3 protein: CASSVAADQPQHF; CDR3 DNA: TGTGCCAGCTCAGTAGCGGCAGATCAGCCCCAGCATTTT